The rows below give T cell receptor beta chains drawn from one sample of a study of T cells in Graves' hyperthyroidism and ophthalmopathy. Each CDR3 protein is one row after TCRdb ran MiXCR on the multiplex PCR reads. Of 600,000 to 650,000 distinct CDR3 sequences detected, around 21% appear once; the ten largest clones hold about 34%. Sample: blood. These TCRs come from a man aged 25-45 years with Graves' ophthalmopathy. The conserved cysteine and the conserved F or W are not part of the CDR3 here.

V,CDR3
TRBV30,AWSGEGVTEAF
TRBV29-1,SVGDRGYGNTIY
TRBV7-8,ASSLGLGVGRDEQY
TRBV19,ASSISGLAGSKTYEQY
TRBV30,AWRPQGAPGNTIY
TRBV10-3,AISRQGSNTEAF
TRBV19,ASSIGLLNEQF
TRBV15,ATSRDVSRGRIEETQY
TRBV5-5,ASSSLPTQGEKLF
TRBV28,ASLKVGGPVVGEQY
TRBV7-3,ASSLGSGLALDNEQF
TRBV3-1,ASSATGGSGNTIY
TRBV6-2/TRBV6-3,ASSYQREGKDEQF
TRBV6-2/TRBV6-3,ASSPWTGGYT
TRBV7-9,ASSTRQGSPGYEQY
TRBV5-4,ASSPSLRRQGNTEAF
TRBV7-2,ASSPRLKTSGRSGRANVLT
TRBV4-2,ASSHLGDRGPTEAF
TRBV11-2,ASSLGGRVNEQF
TRBV12-3/TRBV12-4,ASSFGRVFGTEAF
TRBV18,ASSPRGQSFYEQY
TRBV7-3,ASSSLGSTDTQY
TRBV4-3,ASSQGTSVYEQY
TRBV20-1,SARGRADYEQY